The entry below gives a single T cell receptor beta chain sequence along with its context. This entry comes from a study of blood T cell repertoires in COVID-19. Turning to the study itself: COVID-19 samples from acute and convalescent phases originated in the United States, Italy and Spain. The cDNA or gDNA used as material had been derived from T cells, B-cell-depleted T cells, or PBMCs.

Assay: immunoSEQ multiplex PCR; the TCRdb copy retains only in-frame clones and omits some. In the table there are roughly 150,000 clones, around 80% of which are singletons. CDR3 length: 16 amino acids. Trimming left V 5 bases short and J 0 bases short, with 13 bases between. Germline CDR1 and CDR2: MNHEY and SVGEGT. V gene TRBV6-2 or TRBV6-3 combines with J gene TRBJ2-2; tentative D call: TRBD2 (6 bases). This TCR derives from a man in his 60s with acute or convalescent COVID-19. The specimen sequenced was peripheral blood. CDR3 region: CASSRLAPTNTGELFF. DNA for the CDR3: TGTGCCAGCAGTCGCCTAGCGCCTACGAACACCGGGGAGCTGTTTTTT.